Following are 11 T cell receptor beta chains from one sample sequenced in a study of PD-L1 blockade in urothelial cancer. The time point denotes: peripheral blood 6 weeks after treatment start. This table comes from immunoSEQ multiplex PCR, and its TCRdb copy is limited to in-frame clones, with some not included. The sample shows some 120,000 clones, 86% of them seen only once. The sample in question was PBMCs, obtained around atezolizumab (anti-PD-L1) treatment. These receptors were obtained from a man in his forties or fifties with urothelial cancer.

In the case of this clone: Other DNA sequences in this sample translate to the same CDR3. The chain couples TRBV28 to TRBJ1-2, with D hard to call. Trimming took off 5 bases at V and 3 bases at J, with 4 bases between the two ends. This CDR3 contains 11 residues. In germline, CDR1 is MDHEN, CDR2 SYDVKM. The CDR3 bases are TGTGCCAGCAGTCGGGACTATGGCTACACCTTC. It codes for CASSRDYGYTF.

This clone was detected many times. The chain is built from TRBV28 and TRBJ1-1; D unresolved. Germline values: CDR1 MDHEN, CDR2 SYDVKM. Trimming removed 4 bases from V and 3 bases from J, with 3 bases in between. This CDR3 has 11 amino acids. The CDR3: CASSYYTEAFF. CDR3 DNA sequence: TGTGCCAGCAGTTACTACACTGAAGCTTTCTTT.

The CDR3 sequence is CASNPRASSGNTIYF. In DNA form, the CDR3 reads TGTGCCAGCAACCCGCGAGCATCCTCTGGAAACACCATATATTTT. V gene TRBV2 combines with J gene TRBJ1-3, with D uncertain. From germline, CDR1 is SNHLY and CDR2 FYNNEI. The CDR3 covers 15 residues. The V gene lost 7 bases and the J gene lost 0 bases, with 13 bases spanning the gap. The full variable domain, with the rest looked up from reference TRBV2 and TRBJ1-3, is EPEVTQTPSHQVTQMGQEVILRCVPISNHLYFYWYRQILGQKVEFLVSFYNNEISEKSEIFDDQFSVERPDGSNFTLKIRSTKLEDSAMYFCASNPRASSGNTIYFGEGSWLTVV.

V usage is TRBV15 and J usage is TRBJ1-2; 9 positions match TRBD1. Trimming at V came to 3 bases and at J to 4 bases, leaving 9 bases not matched to a gene. CDR3 length equals 16 residues. CDR1 and CDR2 (germline): LNHNV, YYDKDF (reference sequence). The CDR3: CATSSLYRGPTYGYTF. As DNA, the CDR3 is TGTGCCACCAGCAGCTTATACAGGGGGCCTACCTATGGCTACACCTTC. Full variable domain (missing parts from reference TRBV15 and TRBJ1-2): DAMVIQNPRYQVTQFGKPVTLSCSQTLNHNVMYWYQQKSSQAPKLLFHYYDKDFNNEADTPDNFQSRRPNTSFCFLDIRSPGLGDTAMYLCATSSLYRGPTYGYTFGSGTRLTVV.

CDR3 residues: CASSFWGGQETQYF. The CDR3 DNA reads TGTGCCAGCAGTTTTTGGGGGGGGCAAGAGACCCAGTACTTC. The chain employs TRBV28 and TRBJ2-5; 7 nucleotides line up with TRBD2. The CDR3 has 14 residues. Germline CDR1 MDHEN, CDR2 SYDVKM. The ends lost 3 bases at V and 2 bases at J; junction bases unmatched: 3.

This clone has just one count. The chain combines TRBV30 with TRBJ2-5, with D maybe TRBD2 (5 bases). CDR1 is GTSNPN and CDR2 is SVGIG in the germline V gene (reference sequence). CDR3 size: 12 residues. Trimming stripped 5 bases from V and 2 bases from J, with 9 bases between. The CDR3 bases are TGTGCCTGGGTACCGGGGCAAGAGACCCAGTACTTC. It specifies CAWVPGQETQYF.

This chain connects TRBV6-1 to TRBJ1-5, with 7 positions matching TRBD1. The CDR3 covers 13 residues. Trimming at V came to 9 bases and at J to 0 bases, leaving 2 bases not matched to a gene. Germline loops: CDR1 MNHNS, CDR2 SASEGT. CDR3 amino acids: CASGTDSNQPQHF. The CDR3 nucleotides read TGTGCCAGTGGGACAGATAGCAATCAGCCCCAGCATTTT.

The V call is TRBV9, the J call TRBJ2-7; 8 positions match TRBD2. After removal of 0 bases from V and 1 base from J, the junction contained 6 bases not matched to a gene. CDR3 size: 16 residues. Germline CDR1 and CDR2: SGDLS and YYNGEE. The CDR3 sequence: CASSVDASGSSYEQYF. In DNA, the CDR3 is TGTGCCAGCAGCGTAGATGCCAGCGGGAGTTCCTACGAGCAGTACTTC.

This chain connects TRBV18 to TRBJ1-2; 7 bases line up with TRBD1. The CDR3 is 12 residues long. Germline CDR1 is KGHSH and CDR2 is LQKENI. V dropped 5 bases and J dropped 7; count of bases not matched to a gene: 4. CDR3 in amino acids: CASSRQGFGYTF. Here the CDR3 DNA reads TGTGCCAGCTCAAGACAGGGTTTTGGCTACACCTTC.

This clone came up once. The CDR3 DNA follows: TGTGCCAGCAGCTTAGATCCTAGCGCAGATACGCAGTATTTT. Its protein product is CASSLDPSADTQYF. The genes are TRBV7-2 and TRBJ2-3, with a tentative D call TRBD2 (6 bases). Germline V lookup: CDR1 SGHTA, CDR2 FQGNSA. Trimming stripped 1 base from V and 4 bases from J, with 9 bases between. CDR3 length: 14 amino acids.

The gene calls are TRBV5-1 and TRBJ2-7; 11 bases map to TRBD2. The germline CDR1 and CDR2 sequences are SGHRS and YFSETQ. V lost 4 bases to trimming and J lost 3 bases; unmatched junction nucleotides: 9. CDR3 size: 16 residues. CDR3 nucleotide sequence: TGCGCCAGCAGCCCGGGCCCGGGACTAGCGGACTACGAGCAGTACTTC. It encodes CASSPGPGLADYEQYF. Together with reference TRBV5-1 and TRBJ2-7, the CDR3 gives the full variable domain: KAGVTQTPRYLIKTRGQQVTLSCSPISGHRSVSWYQQTPGQGLQFLFEYFSETQRNKGNFPGRFSGRQFSNSRSEMNVSTLELGDSALYLCASSPGPGLADYEQYFGPGTRLTVT.